This T cell receptor beta chain was captured in a study of vaccination effects on CD4 cells after COVID-19. The germline V gene has CDR1 LGHNT and CDR2 FRNRAP. V shed 1 base and J shed 4 bases, with 10 bases lying between them. The CDR3 covers 15 residues. On this clone itself: The antigen remains undetermined.

Sequencing in the ViraFEST assay came after antigen-specific CD4+ T cells had been expanded with viral peptide pools, which were used to stimulate PBMC. CD4+ T cell isolation took place after less than 13 days of culture. Convalescent patients had PCR-confirmed SARS-CoV-2 infection between March and December 2020. TCRdb's table, derived via immunoSEQ multiplex PCR, lists solely in-frame clones and lacks some. The sample has roughly 45,000 clones, roughly four fifths seen once. V is TRBV12-5 and J is TRBJ1-4; D not resolved. This receptor was taken from a human donor who had a prior SARS-CoV-2 infection. Sample: CD4+ T cells from PBMCs cultured with a peptide pool, taken before COVID-19 vaccination. CDR3 in amino acids: CASGLEVSVNEKLFF. The CDR3 bases are TGTGCTAGTGGTTTGGAGGTCAGCGTTAATGAAAAACTGTTTTTT.